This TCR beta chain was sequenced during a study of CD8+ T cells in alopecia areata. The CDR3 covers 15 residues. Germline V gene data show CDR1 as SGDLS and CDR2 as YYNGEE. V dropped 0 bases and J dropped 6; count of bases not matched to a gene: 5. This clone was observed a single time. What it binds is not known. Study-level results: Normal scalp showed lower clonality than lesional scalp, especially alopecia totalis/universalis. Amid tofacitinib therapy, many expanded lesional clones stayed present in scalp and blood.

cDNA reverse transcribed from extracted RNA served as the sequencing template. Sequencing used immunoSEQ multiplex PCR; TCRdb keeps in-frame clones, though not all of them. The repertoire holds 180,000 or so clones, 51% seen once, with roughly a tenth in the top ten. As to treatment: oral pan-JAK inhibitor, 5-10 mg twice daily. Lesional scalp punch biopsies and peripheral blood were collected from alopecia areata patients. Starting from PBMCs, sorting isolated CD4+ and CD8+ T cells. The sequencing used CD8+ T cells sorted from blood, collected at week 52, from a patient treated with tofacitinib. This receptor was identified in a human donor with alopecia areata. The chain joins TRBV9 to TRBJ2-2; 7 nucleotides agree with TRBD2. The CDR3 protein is CASSVEAGRAGELFF. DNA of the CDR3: TGTGCCAGCAGCGTAGAGGCAGGGAGGGCCGGGGAGCTGTTTTTT.